The 14 T cell receptor beta chains given below trace back to one sample, sequenced in a study of blood T cell repertoires in COVID-19. Sequencing was performed with immunoSEQ multiplex PCR; in TCRdb, only in-frame clones are kept and a portion is missing. The table shows about 190,000 clones, with roughly 86% occurring only once. Sequencing was carried out using peripheral blood. The receptors shown here come from a man younger than 35 with active or convalescent COVID-19.

The V and J genes are TRBV5-1 and TRBJ2-2; D possibly corresponds to TRBD2 (5 bases). Germline-derived CDR1 and CDR2 are SGHRS and YFSETQ. Trimming removed 2 bases at V and 2 bases at J, with 13 bases between. This CDR3 region has 16 residues. The CDR3, as DNA: TGCGCCAGCAGCTTAGGACTCCGAGTTAACACCGGGGAGCTGTTTTTT. This translates into CASSLGLRVNTGELFF.

The chain couples TRBV30 to TRBJ2-7, with 12 bases fitting TRBD2. Germline loops: CDR1 GTSNPN, CDR2 SVGIG (reference sequence). V was pared by 0 bases and J by 7 bases, with 4 bases of the junction left unmatched. The CDR3 runs 14 residues. CDR3 DNA: TGTGCCTGGAGTGTACTAGCGGGGGGTGGGGAGCAGTACTTC. Translation gives CAWSVLAGGGEQYF.

V usage is TRBV28 and J usage is TRBJ2-7; no clear D. The germline V gene encodes CDR1 MDHEN and CDR2 SYDVKM. V gave up 3 bases and J gave up 3 bases, with 3 bases separating them. The CDR3 is 11 residues long. CDR3 DNA: TGTGCCAGCAGTTTCAGCTACGAGCAGTACTTC. Its protein is CASSFSYEQYF.

The chain is built from TRBV2 and TRBJ1-5; D remains unclear. Germline V CDR1 and CDR2: SNHLY, FYNNEI. Trimming cost V 5 bases and J 4 bases, with 12 bases left between them. The length of the CDR3 is 14 residues. CDR3 loop: CASSPATPNQPQHF. The CDR3, as DNA: TGTGCCAGCAGTCCCGCTACGCCAAATCAGCCCCAGCATTTT.

The CDR3 DNA is TGTGCCAGCAGCCTAGGTAGCGGGAACTACGAGCAGTACTTC. This sequence encodes CASSLGSGNYEQYF. This chain uses TRBV5-4 with TRBJ2-7, with TRBD2 identical over 8 bases. Trimming took 4 bases from V and 3 from J; bases not matched to a gene: 6. The germline gives CDR1 SGHNT, CDR2 YYREEE (reference sequence). The CDR3 length is 14 residues. The complete variable domain, with remaining parts taken from reference TRBV5-4 and TRBJ2-7, reads ETGVTQSPTHLIKTRGQQVTLRCSSQSGHNTVSWYQQALGQGPQFIFQYYREEENGRGNFPPRFSGLQFPNYSSELNVNALELDDSALYLCASSLGSGNYEQYFGPGTRLTVT.

This clone is a singleton in its sample. The rearrangement uses TRBV19 and TRBJ1-1, with D possibly matching TRBD1 (5 bases). Germline CDR1 and CDR2: LNHDA and SQIVND (reference sequence). This CDR3 is built from 13 residues. The CDR3 sequence is CAIGGAVGTEAFF. In DNA form, the CDR3 reads TGTGCAATAGGAGGGGCGGTGGGTACTGAAGCTTTCTTT.

The V gene is TRBV3-1 (or the pseudogene TRBV3-2), the J gene TRBJ2-7; TRBD2 matches at 7 bases. This CDR3 contains 16 residues. CDR1 and CDR2 (germline): LGHDT, YNNKEL (reference sequence). V shed 0 bases and J 7 bases; nucleotides not matched to a gene: 12. This CDR3 is CASSQEALGTRGEQYF. The CDR3 DNA sequence: TGTGCCAGCAGCCAAGAAGCTCTGGGGACGCGGGGGGAGCAGTACTTC.

This chain joins TRBV15 and TRBJ1-3; weak D call: TRBD1 (5 bases). Germline-derived CDR1 and CDR2 are LNHNV and YYDKDF (reference sequence). This CDR3 is 16 amino acids long. Trimming took 0 bases from V and 2 from J, leaving 11 bases between them. Here the CDR3 DNA reads TGTGCCACCAGCAGAGACAGGGTTTTGGCTGGAAACACCATATATTTT. Its translation is CATSRDRVLAGNTIYF.

The chain employs TRBV12-3 or TRBV12-4 and TRBJ1-6; D gene ambiguous. V was trimmed by 3 bases and J by 9 bases, leaving 9 bases between them. The CDR3 has 13 amino acids. The DNA for the CDR3 is TGTGCCAGCAGTTTTGGTCGGGGTTCACCCCTCCACTTT. Encoded protein: CASSFGRGSPLHF.

This clone has a handful of counts. V gene TRBV11-2 combines with J gene TRBJ1-4; 9 nucleotides match TRBD1. Trimming at V came to 3 bases and at J to 6 bases, leaving 5 bases not matched to a gene. This CDR3 is built from 15 residues. Germline V gene sequence: CDR1 SGHAT, CDR2 FQNNGV. Here the CDR3 DNA reads TGTGCCAGCAGCTTCCCAACAGGGGGCTATGAAAAACTGTTTTTT. This sequence encodes CASSFPTGGYEKLFF. Variable domain in full (rest from reference TRBV11-2 and TRBJ1-4): EAGVAQSPRYKIIEKRQSVAFWCNPISGHATLYWYQQILGQGPKLLIQFQNNGVVDDSQLPKDRFSAERLKGVDSTLKIQPAKLEDSAVYLCASSFPTGGYEKLFFGSGTQLSVL.

The chain is built from TRBV2 and TRBJ1-5, with D unresolved. V was trimmed by 3 bases and J by 0 bases, leaving 9 bases between them. From germline, CDR1 is SNHLY and CDR2 FYNNEI. The CDR3 is 15 amino acids. CDR3 nucleotides: TGTGCCAGCAGTGACCGGAGGGATAGCAATCAGCCCCAGCATTTT. Residues: CASSDRRDSNQPQHF.

The V and J genes are TRBV27 and TRBJ2-7, with TRBD2 identical over 8 bases. CDR3 length: 19 residues. Germline assignment: CDR1 MNHEY and CDR2 SMNVEV (reference sequence). The V segment lost 4 bases and the J segment 5 bases; nucleotides outside the gene matches: 22. The CDR3 loop is CASSSTGGSGAFSMNEQYF. CDR3 bases: TGTGCCAGCAGTTCCACGGGGGGGTCTGGGGCTTTTTCTATGAACGAGCAGTACTTC.

CDR3 amino acids: CAIRGQEQETQYF. The CDR3 DNA follows: TGTGCCATCAGGGGACAGGAACAAGAGACCCAGTACTTC. J is TRBJ2-5 and V is TRBV10-3, with 8 bases aligning to TRBD1. With 6 bases clipped from V and 2 bases from J, the junction kept 2 bases outside the gene matches. The CDR3 spans 13 residues. Germline V gene data show CDR1 as ENHRY and CDR2 as SYGVKD.

The V call is TRBV30, the J call TRBJ1-1; D unresolved. V lost 2 bases, J lost 0 bases, and 7 bases lay in between. Germline values: CDR1 GTSNPN, CDR2 SVGIG (reference sequence). This CDR3 has 13 residues. The CDR3 nucleotides are TGTGCCTGGAGTCCGACATTGAACACTGAAGCTTTCTTT. It codes for CAWSPTLNTEAFF.